This TCR beta chain emerged from a study of cytomegalovirus exposure and HLA in healthy donors (dated by TCRdb to the late 2010s). Background for the entire study: In an earlier analysis of some 550 of the donors, roughly 300 Gb of sequence data and 100 million or so unique TCR beta sequences from some 170 million T cells were reported. An early release that covered approximately 600 HLA-typed donors contained approximately 300 gigabases of sequencing data and 70 million to 100 million unique TCR sequences. Among the 398 genotyped donors, under 90% belonged to the genetic ancestry cluster associated with self-reported Caucasian donors. The study aimed to test whether cataloging public T cell receptors could reveal signatures of past pathogen exposure. The study used immunosequencing to profile the T cell repertoires of approximately 650 subjects and linked those repertoires to cytomegalovirus serostatus. Besides the first cohort of roughly 700 subjects, a separate validation cohort made up of some 110 different subjects was used. High-throughput TCR immunosequencing, statistical association of individual TCRs with disease status, and machine learning were combined to predict cytomegalovirus infection status. To study patterns of TCR occurrence, a later analysis re-analyzed previously published TCR beta repertoires from 500 to 850 donors and added high-resolution HLA genotyping. In the later analysis, no new phenotypic data were used to find candidate immune exposures; instead, reliance was placed on TCR beta sequences and their occurrence across donors. An earlier analysis of 587 of the donors used high-throughput TCR beta sequencing to judge whether each TCR beta V gene segment behaved as functional or pseudogenic. Donor age, sex, ethnicity and CMV serostatus were compiled together with the repertoire data. A later genetic analysis used genome-wide SNP genotypes for about three fifths of the 666 donors, treating that subset as a discovery cohort. All discovery cohort repertoires had been generated using a single sequencing platform. Both class I and class II loci were covered by HLA typing, at four-digit resolution. Typing coverage varied by locus: roughly 620-640 donors for A, B, C, DRB1 and DQB1; around 560 for DQA1; about 600 for DPA1; around 450 for DPB1. Four or five DR-DQ haplotypes were handled as single units for association and clustering because linkage in the cohort was strong. Among almost 400 genotyped donors of the cohort, an average of around 240,000 unique TCR beta nucleotide sequences were sequenced per donor, roughly a sixth of them non-productive. Points the paper makes about the study in general: According to a later genetic analysis, donors in an Asian-associated ancestry cluster had fewer N-insertions in productive TCRs than the approximately 670-donor mean. In a later analysis, most CMV-associated TCR beta chains were found to appear HLA-restricted, with HLA associations seemingly driven largely by CMV exposure. In an earlier analysis of 587 of the donors, most TCR beta V segments appeared in productive rearrangements about 87% or about 30% of the time, broadly matching IMGT annotations. Over 15 rarely observed V segments, including chromosome 9 orphons, were excluded from the earlier analysis of a few hundred of the donors because counts were too low. Because HLA typing was unavailable for some donors at each locus, only the typed subset was used in association tests. In a later analysis, HLA-associated TCR beta chains were found to be more clonally expanded and to have lower generation probabilities than equally common non-associated chains. A further reported finding was that TCR beta sequences accurately predicted the HLA-A and HLA-B alleles for most subjects in the first cohort. When HLA alleles, especially DR and DQ, strongly co-occurred, TCR associations were difficult to assign to individual alleles. The classifier was reported to diagnose cytomegalovirus status with high specificity and sensitivity in both the original cohort and the validation cohort. Only TCR beta chains were sequenced in this cohort, and the absence of alpha or paired-chain data limited detectable features. A group of highly shared sequence variants was considered likely to be a technical artifact of the sequencing pipeline. For the cohort, immune exposure information was limited to CMV serostatus. A total of fewer than 200 TCR beta chains were listed by the study as associated with cytomegalovirus. In a later analysis, several top co-occurrence clusters were reported to appear linked to parvovirus B19, influenza, CMV and Epstein-Barr virus. The presence/absence analyses assumed that sequencing depth was roughly uniform across donors, and that assumption may not be true. At a false discovery rate of 0.05, a later analysis linked under 20,000 TCR beta sequences to specific HLA alleles. The 87-base-pair reads could not distinguish some IMGT-functional V segments, including TRBV6-2 and TRBV6-3, so those segments were excluded. A later analysis found that TCR association rates varied across HLA loci, with DRB1 alleles showing the most associated TCRs and HLA-C alleles the fewest. Linkage disequilibrium might explain the correlated functional status among segregating V segments, but an unknown experimental factor could not be excluded. Most TCR sequences were observed very rarely across donors, whereas some public TCRs were present in many individuals. Three of the identified cytomegalovirus-associated TCR beta chains were confirmed in vitro to be specific for cytomegalovirus antigens. According to the authors, the approach could potentially be generalized to other disease states and immunological phenotypes. An association between a missense DCLRE1C variant and V-gene and J-gene trimming of TCR beta chains was found in a later genetic analysis and replicated in an independent cohort.

In total, 630 or so healthy bone marrow donors made up the cohort. All cohort members were sampled while nominally healthy, although unrecorded immune exposures were likely present. The donor was CMV seropositive and belonged to the group of a few hundred seropositive cohort members. A peripheral blood sample was collected from each donor, and TCR beta sequencing was performed on peripheral blood mononuclear cells. Genomic DNA was extracted from the blood cell samples with the Qiagen DNeasy Blood Extraction Kit. The library was prepared using the immunoSEQ multiplex PCR assay. For the multiplex PCR, a mixture combining 60 forward primers for TCR Vbeta segments and 13 reverse primers for TCR Jbeta segments was used. Amplification of the CDR3 region of rearranged TCR beta genes was performed with a multiplex PCR assay on genomic DNA. The amplified TCR beta libraries were sequenced on the Illumina HiSeq System as 87-base-pair reads. In the authors' own workflow: In a later analysis, some 80 million unique TCR beta chains were counted across the roughly 610 repertoires, and roughly 11 million of these chains were shared by at least two donors. A nearest-neighbor algorithm error-corrected the raw reads and collapsed the reads into unique sequences, merging closely related sequences to remove PCR and sequencing errors. CDR3 sequences were aligned to IMGT reference sequences to assign V, D and J gene segments. For a sequence to be retained, a match of at least six nucleotides was required to both a V gene segment and a J gene segment. Rearrangements were called productive when the CDR3 lacked stop codons and stayed in frame with V and J; all others were non-productive. Following IMGT convention, CDR3 was defined as the stretch from the second conserved V-encoded cysteine up to the conserved J-encoded phenylalanine. In an earlier analysis of approximately 590 of the donors, sequences lacking an unambiguous match to a single V gene segment were excluded. In an earlier analysis of some 590 of the donors, a V segment was called functional when productive rearrangements were above 56.7%, and segregating when the standard deviation between donors exceeded 5%. To diagnose cytomegalovirus status from the catalog of TCR beta chain sequences, a statistical classification framework was built. In a later analysis, TCR nucleotide sequences were compared against IMGT/GENE-DB human TR gene sequences so that V and J genes could be assigned. Using the TCRdist pipeline, a later analysis assigned CDR3 sequences along with most-parsimonious VDJ recombination scenarios. In a later analysis, each TCR beta chain was defined by its CDR3 amino acid sequence together with its V-gene family, and reads lacking a unique V-gene family were excluded. A later analysis removed 592 highly shared, low-generation-probability nucleotide sequences to deal with suspected cross-contamination and a sequencing artifact. In a later analysis, a clonal expansion index was calculated for each public chain from normalized within-repertoire ranks of inferred template counts. A later analysis computed generation probabilities with a VDJ recombination model fitted to out-of-frame rearrangements, and checked the results against IGoR. A later analysis scored TCR-TCR, TCR-HLA and TCR-CMV co-occurrence with hypergeometric tests, applying a repertoire-size bias correction to TCR pairs. False discovery rates were estimated in a later analysis by permuting HLA or CMV assignments 20 times. In a later analysis, co-occurring TCRs were grouped with DBSCAN, and TCRdist sequence similarity was added when clustering was performed within HLA-allele-positive subsets. Repertoires with fewer than 30,000 or more than 120,000 public chains were left out of co-occurrence clustering, as were a handful of repertoires with anomalous nucleotide sharing. TCRdb holds this immuneACCESS table with in-frame rearrangements only. Some clones are missing; in checked studies, unresolved V genes explain under half, and the rest has no known cause. Clonal size and the V and J genes are those of that table, whereas D and trimming came from the DNA. This sample has about 150,000 clones in its table, and 81% of those were observed once. The ten biggest clones cover around 1.3% of the sample.

Remarks on this clone: Its antigen is unknown. No quality values exist for individual bases; no much larger clone is one base distant.

The CDR3 runs 15 residues from the cysteine to the phenylalanine. The CDR3 DNA has 45 bases and is translated from base 1. Per the germline V gene, KGHSH is the CDR1 and LQKENI is the CDR2. V was cut back by 5 bases and J by 0 bases, leaving a gap of 8 bases between them. The chain employs TRBV18 and TRBJ2-6, with the identity of the D gene unclear. This receptor was taken from a man in his fifties in good health and CMV-seropositive. The sample was PBMCs. The sequence in DNA is TGTGCCAGCTCATCCTCTACCTCTGGGGCCAACGTCCTGACTTTC. The translation is CASSSSTSGANVLTF.